This TCR beta chain was captured in a study of T cell responses to AZD1222 COVID-19 vaccine. Using immunoSEQ multiplex PCR, the repertoire was profiled, and TCRdb retains in-frame clones only, with some absent. The sample includes 120,000 to 150,000 clones, about 91% of them seen just once. This clone came up a few times. Trimming at V came to 7 bases and at J to 3 bases, leaving 8 bases not matched to a gene. CDR1 and CDR2 (germline): LNHDA, SQIVND (reference sequence). The CDR3 length is 14 residues. This chain joins TRBV19 and TRBJ1-1; 7 nucleotides match TRBD1. The material was peripheral blood, obtained on day 0 of AZD1222 vaccination. The receptor comes from an adult in good health. In DNA, the CDR3 is TGTGCCAGTACAAGACAGGGATCGGACACTGAAGCTTTCTTT. Protein sequence: CASTRQGSDTEAFF.